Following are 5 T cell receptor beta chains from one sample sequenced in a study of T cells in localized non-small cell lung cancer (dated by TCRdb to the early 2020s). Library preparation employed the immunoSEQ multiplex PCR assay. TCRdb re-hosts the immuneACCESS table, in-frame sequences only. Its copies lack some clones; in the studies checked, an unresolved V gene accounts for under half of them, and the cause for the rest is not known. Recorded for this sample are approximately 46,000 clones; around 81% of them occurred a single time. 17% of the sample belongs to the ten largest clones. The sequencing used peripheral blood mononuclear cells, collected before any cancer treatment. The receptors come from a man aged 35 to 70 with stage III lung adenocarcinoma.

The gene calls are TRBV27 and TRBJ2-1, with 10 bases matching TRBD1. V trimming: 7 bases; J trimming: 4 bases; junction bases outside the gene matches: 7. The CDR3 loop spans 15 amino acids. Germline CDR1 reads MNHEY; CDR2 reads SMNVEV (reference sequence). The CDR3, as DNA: TGTGCCAGCACCGTACGGGACAGGGGATACAATGAGCAGTTCTTC. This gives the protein CASTVRDRGYNEQFF.

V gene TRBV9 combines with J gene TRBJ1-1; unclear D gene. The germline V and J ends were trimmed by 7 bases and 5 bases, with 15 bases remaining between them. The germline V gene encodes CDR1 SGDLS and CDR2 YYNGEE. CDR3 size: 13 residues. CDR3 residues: CASGTPTGTEAFF. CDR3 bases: TGTGCCAGCGGAACGCCCACGGGTACTGAAGCTTTCTTT. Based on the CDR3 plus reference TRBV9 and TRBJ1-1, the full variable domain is DSGVTQTPKHLITATGQRVTLRCSPRSGDLSVYWYQQSLDQGLQFLIQYYNGEERAKGNILERFSAQQFPDLHSELNLSSLELGDSALYFCASGTPTGTEAFFGQGTRLTVV.

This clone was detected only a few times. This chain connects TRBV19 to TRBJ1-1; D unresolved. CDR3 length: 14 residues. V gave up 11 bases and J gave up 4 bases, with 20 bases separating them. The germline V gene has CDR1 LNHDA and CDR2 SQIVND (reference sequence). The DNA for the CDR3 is TGTGCCTCGAACGGCAGGAAGGGTGGCACTGAAGCTTTCTTT. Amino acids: CASNGRKGGTEAFF. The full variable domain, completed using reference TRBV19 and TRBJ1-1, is DGGITQSPKYLFRKEGQNVTLSCEQNLNHDAMYWYRQDPGQGLRLIYYSQIVNDFQKGDIAEGYSVSREKKESFPLTVTSAQKNPTAFYLCASNGRKGGTEAFFGQGTRLTVV.

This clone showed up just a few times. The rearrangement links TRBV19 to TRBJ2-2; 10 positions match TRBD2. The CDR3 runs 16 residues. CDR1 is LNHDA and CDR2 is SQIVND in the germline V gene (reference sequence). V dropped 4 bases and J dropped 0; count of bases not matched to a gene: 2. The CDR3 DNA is TGTGCCAGTAGTAACGGACTAGCGGCGAACACCGGGGAGCTGTTTTTT. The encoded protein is CASSNGLAANTGELFF.

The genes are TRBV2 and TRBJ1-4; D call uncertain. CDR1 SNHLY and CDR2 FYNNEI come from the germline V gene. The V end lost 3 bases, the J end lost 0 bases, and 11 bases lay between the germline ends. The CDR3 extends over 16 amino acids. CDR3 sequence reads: CASSDASFATNEKLFF. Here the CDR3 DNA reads TGTGCCAGCAGTGATGCCAGCTTTGCAACTAATGAAAAACTGTTTTTT.